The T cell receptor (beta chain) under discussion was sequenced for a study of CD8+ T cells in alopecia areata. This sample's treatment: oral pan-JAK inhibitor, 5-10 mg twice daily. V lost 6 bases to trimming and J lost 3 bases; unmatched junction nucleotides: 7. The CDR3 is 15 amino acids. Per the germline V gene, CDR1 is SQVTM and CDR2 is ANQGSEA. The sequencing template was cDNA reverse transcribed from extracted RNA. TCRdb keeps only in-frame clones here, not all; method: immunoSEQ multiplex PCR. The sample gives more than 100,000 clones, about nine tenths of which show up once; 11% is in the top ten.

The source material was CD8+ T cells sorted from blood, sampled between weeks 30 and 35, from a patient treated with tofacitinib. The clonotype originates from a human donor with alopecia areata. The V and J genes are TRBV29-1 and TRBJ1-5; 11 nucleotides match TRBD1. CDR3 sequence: CSVSGTGGINQPQHF. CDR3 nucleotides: TGCAGCGTGTCCGGGACAGGGGGAATCAATCAGCCCCAGCATTTT.